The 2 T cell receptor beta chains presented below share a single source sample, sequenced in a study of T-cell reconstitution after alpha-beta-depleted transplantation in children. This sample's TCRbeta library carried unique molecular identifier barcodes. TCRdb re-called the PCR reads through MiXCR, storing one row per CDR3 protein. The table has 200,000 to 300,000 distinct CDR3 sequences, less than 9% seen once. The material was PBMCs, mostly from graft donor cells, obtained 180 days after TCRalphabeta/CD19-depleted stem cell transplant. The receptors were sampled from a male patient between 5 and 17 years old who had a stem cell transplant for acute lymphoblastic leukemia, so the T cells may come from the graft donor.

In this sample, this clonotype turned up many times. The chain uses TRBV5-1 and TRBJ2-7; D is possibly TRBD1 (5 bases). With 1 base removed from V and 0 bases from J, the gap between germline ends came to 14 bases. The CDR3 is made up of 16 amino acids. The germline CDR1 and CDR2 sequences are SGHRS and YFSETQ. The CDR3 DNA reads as TGCGCCAGCAGCTTGACGGTTCTACAGGCCTCCTACGAGCAGTACTTC. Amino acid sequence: CASSLTVLQASYEQYF.

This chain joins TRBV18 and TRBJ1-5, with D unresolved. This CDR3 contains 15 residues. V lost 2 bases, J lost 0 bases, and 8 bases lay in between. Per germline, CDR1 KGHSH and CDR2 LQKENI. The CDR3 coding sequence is TGTGCCAGCTCACCAGCAGGCTATAGCAATCAGCCCCAGCATTTT. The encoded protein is CASSPAGYSNQPQHF.